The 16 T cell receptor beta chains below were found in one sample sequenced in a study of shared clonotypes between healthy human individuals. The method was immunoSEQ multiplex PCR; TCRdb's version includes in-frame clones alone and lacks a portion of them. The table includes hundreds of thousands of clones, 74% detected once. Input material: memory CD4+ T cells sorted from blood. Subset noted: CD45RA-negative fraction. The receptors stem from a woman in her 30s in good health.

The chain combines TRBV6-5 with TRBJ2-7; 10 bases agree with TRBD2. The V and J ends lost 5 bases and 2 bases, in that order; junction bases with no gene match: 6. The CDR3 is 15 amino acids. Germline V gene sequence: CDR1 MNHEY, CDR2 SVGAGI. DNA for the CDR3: TGTGCCAGCAGTACCGGGACTAGCGTACCCTACGAGCAGTACTTC. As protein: CASSTGTSVPYEQYF.

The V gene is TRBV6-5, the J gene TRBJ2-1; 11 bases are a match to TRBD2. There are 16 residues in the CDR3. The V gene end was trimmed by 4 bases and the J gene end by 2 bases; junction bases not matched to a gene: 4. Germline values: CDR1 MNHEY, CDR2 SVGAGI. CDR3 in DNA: TGTGCCAGCAGTTTGCCGGGACTAGCGGCCTACAATGAGCAGTTCTTC. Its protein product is CASSLPGLAAYNEQFF.

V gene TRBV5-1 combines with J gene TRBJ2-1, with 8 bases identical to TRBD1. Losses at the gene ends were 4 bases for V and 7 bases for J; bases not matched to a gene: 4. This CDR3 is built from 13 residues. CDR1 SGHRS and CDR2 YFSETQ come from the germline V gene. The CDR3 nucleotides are TGCGCCAGCAGCGTACAGGGGGGAAATGAGCAGTTCTTC. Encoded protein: CASSVQGGNEQFF.

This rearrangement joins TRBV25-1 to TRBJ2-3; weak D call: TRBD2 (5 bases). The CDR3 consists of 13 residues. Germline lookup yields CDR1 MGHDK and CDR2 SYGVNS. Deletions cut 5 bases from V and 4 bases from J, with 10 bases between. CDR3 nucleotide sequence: TGTGCCAGCAGTCTCCGGGAAGCAGATACGCAGTATTTT. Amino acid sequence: CASSLREADTQYF.

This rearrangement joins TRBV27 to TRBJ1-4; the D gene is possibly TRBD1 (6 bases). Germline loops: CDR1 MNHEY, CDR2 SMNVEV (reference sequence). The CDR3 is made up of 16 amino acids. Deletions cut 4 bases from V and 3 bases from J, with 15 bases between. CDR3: CASSSNPGHPNEKLFF. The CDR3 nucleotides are TGTGCCAGCAGTTCCAATCCGGGACATCCTAATGAAAAACTGTTTTTT.

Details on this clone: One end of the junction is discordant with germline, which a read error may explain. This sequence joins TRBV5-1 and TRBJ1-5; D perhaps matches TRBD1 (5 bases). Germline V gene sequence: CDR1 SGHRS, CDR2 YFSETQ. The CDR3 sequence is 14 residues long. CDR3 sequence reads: CASSLGRDNQPQHF. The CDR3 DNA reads TGCGCCAGCAGTTTGGGCAGGGACAATCAGCCCCAGCATTTT.

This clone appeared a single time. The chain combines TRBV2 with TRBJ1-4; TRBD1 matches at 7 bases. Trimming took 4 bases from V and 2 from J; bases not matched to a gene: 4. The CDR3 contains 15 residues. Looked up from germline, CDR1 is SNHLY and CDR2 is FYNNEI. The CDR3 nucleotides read TGTGCCAGCAGTGGACAGGGATCGACTAATGAAAAACTGTTTTTT. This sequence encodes CASSGQGSTNEKLFF.

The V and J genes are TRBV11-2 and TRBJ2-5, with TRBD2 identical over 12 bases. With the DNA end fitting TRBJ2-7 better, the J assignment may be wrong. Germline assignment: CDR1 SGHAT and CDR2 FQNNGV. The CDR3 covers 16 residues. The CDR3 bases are TGTGCCAGCAGCTCCTGGACTAGCGGGATTTCCTACGAGCAGTACTTC. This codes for CASSSWTSGISYEQYF.

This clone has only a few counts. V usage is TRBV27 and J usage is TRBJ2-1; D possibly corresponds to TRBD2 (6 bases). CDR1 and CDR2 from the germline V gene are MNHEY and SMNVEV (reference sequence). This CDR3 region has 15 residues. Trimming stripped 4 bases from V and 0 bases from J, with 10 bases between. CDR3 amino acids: CASSSYGSSYNEQFF. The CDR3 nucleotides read TGTGCCAGCAGTTCTTACGGGAGCTCCTACAATGAGCAGTTCTTC.

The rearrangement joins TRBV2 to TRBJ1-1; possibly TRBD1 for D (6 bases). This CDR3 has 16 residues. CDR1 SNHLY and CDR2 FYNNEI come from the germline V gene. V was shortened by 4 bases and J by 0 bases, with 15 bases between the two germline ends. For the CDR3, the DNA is TGTGCCAGCAGTGCTCAAGAGGGGGACATGAACACTGAAGCTTTCTTT. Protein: CASSAQEGDMNTEAFF.

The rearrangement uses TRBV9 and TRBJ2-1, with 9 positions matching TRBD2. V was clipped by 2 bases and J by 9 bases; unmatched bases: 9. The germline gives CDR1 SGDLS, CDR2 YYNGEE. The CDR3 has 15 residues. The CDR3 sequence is CASSVLAGVGVEQFF. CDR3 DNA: TGTGCCAGCAGCGTGTTAGCGGGAGTTGGAGTTGAGCAGTTCTTC.

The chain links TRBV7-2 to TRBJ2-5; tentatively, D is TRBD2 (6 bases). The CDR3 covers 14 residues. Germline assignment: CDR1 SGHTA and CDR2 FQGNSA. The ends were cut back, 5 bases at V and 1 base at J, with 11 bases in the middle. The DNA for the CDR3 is TGTGCCAGCAGCATTAGACTAGGCCAAGAGACCCAGTACTTC. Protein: CASSIRLGQETQYF.

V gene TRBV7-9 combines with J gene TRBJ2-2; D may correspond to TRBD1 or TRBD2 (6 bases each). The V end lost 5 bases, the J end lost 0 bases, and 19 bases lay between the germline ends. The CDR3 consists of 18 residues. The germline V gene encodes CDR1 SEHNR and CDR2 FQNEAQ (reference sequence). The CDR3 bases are TGTGCCAGCAGCCCTCGGATTCGGGGGCTCGCGAACACCGGGGAGCTGTTTTTT. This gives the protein CASSPRIRGLANTGELFF.

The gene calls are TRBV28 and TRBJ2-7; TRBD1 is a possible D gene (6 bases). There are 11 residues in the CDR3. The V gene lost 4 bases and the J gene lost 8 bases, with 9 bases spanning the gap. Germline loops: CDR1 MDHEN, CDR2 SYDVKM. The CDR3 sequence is CASSSTGQQYF. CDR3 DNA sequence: TGTGCCAGCAGTTCTACAGGGCAGCAGTACTTC.

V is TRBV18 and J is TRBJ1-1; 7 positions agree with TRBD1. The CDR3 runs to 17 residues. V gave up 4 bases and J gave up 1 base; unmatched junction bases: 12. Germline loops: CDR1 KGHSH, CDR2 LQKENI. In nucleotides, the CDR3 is TGTGCCAGCTCACTCGTGCCGGGACAGCCCTCGAACACTGAAGCTTTCTTT. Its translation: CASSLVPGQPSNTEAFF.

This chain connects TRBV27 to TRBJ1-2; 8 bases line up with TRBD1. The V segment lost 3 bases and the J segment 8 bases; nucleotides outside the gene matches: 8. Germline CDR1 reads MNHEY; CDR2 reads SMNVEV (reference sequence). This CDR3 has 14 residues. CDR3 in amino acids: CASSLKTGAKGYTF. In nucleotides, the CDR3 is TGTGCCAGCAGTTTGAAGACAGGGGCGAAAGGCTACACCTTC.